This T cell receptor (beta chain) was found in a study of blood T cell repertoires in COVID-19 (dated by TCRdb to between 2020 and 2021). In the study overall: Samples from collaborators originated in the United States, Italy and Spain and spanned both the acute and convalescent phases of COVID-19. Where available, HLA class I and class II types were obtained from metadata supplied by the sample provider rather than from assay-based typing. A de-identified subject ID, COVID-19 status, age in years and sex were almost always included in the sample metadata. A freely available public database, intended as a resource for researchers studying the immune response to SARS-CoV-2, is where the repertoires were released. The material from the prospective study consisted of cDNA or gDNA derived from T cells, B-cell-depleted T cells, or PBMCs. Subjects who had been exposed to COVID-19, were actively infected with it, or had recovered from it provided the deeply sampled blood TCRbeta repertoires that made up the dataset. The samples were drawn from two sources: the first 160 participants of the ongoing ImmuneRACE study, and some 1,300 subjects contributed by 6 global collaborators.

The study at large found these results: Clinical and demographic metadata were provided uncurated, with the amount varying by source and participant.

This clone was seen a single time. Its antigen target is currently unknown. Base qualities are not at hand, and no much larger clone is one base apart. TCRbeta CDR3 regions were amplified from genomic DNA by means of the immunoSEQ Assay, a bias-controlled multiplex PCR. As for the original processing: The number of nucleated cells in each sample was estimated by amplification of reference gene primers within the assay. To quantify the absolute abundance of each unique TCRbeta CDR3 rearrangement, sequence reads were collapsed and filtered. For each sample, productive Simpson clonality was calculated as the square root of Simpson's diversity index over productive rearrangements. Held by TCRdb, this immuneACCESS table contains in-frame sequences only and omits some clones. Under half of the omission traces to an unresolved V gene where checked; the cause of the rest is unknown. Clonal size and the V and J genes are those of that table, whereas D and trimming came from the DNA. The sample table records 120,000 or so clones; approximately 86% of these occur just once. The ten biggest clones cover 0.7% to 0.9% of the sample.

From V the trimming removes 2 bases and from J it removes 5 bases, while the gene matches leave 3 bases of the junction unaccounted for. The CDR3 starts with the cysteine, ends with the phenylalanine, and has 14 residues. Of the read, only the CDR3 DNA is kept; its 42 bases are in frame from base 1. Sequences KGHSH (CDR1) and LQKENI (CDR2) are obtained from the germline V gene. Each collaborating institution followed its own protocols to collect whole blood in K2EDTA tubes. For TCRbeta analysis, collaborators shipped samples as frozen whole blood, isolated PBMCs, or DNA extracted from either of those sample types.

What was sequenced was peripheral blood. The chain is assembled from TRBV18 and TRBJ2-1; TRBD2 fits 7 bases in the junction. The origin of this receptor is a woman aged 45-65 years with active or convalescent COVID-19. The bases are TGTGCCAGCTCACCAGGGACTATCCACAATGAGCAGTTCTTC. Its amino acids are CASSPGTIHNEQFF.